This paragraph covers one T cell receptor beta chain sequence. The antigen is undetermined. CDR1 MNHEY and CDR2 SVGAGI come from the germline V gene. The CDR3 has 15 amino acids. With V trimmed by 0 bases and J by 3 bases, 5 bases remained unmatched. The entry originates in a study of cytomegalovirus exposure and HLA in healthy donors. Overall study context: Falling in the Caucasian-associated ancestry cluster were roughly 86% of 398 genotyped donors. Study findings and constraints: An analysis was carried out at a later point. It showed that HLA-associated TCR beta chains were more clonally expanded than equally common non-associated chains.

The PCR used 60 Vbeta and 13 Jbeta primers. This table comes from immunoSEQ multiplex PCR, and its TCRdb copy is limited to in-frame clones, with some not included. The sample holds some 130,000 clones, about four fifths seen once. Sequenced sample: PBMCs. The chain recombines TRBV6-5 with TRBJ2-7; 7 nucleotides agree with TRBD1. The receptor was derived from a man aged 25 to 40 in good health and CMV-seronegative. The CDR3 protein is CASSYSVQGIYEQYF. The CDR3 DNA is TGTGCCAGCAGTTACTCGGTACAGGGGATCTACGAGCAGTACTTC.